The 11 T cell receptor beta chains below all came from one sample that was sequenced in a study of cytomegalovirus exposure and HLA in healthy donors (dated by TCRdb to the late 2010s). Library creation used the immunoSEQ multiplex PCR assay. For the multiplex PCR, a mixture combining 60 forward primers for TCR Vbeta segments and 13 reverse primers for TCR Jbeta segments was used. TCRdb holds this immuneACCESS table with in-frame rearrangements only. Some clones are missing; in checked studies, unresolved V genes explain under half, and the rest has no known cause. In all, the sample holds 130,000 to 150,000 clones, and approximately 80% of those were seen once. The biggest ten clones account for approximately 5.1% of the sample. Source material: PBMCs. The receptors come from a male donor in good health and CMV-seronegative.

The J gene is TRBJ2-3, the V gene TRBV4-1, with 8 bases lining up with TRBD2. The CDR3 length is 17 residues. V lost 2 bases to trimming and J lost 6 bases; unmatched junction nucleotides: 13. CDR1 MGHRA and CDR2 YSYEKL come from the germline V gene. CDR3 sequence reads: CASSQTGVAGSGDTQYF. The CDR3, as DNA: TGCGCCAGCAGCCAAACGGGGGTAGCGGGGTCTGGCGATACGCAGTATTTT.

The V gene is TRBV11-1, the J gene TRBJ1-2, with TRBD1 matching over 8 bases. V lost 3 bases, J lost 8 bases, and 5 bases stayed unmatched. The CDR3 has 13 residues. Germline V CDR1 and CDR2: SGHAT, FQDESV (reference sequence). DNA for the CDR3: TGTGCCAGCAGCTTCAGGGGGCTCGAGGGCTACACCTTC. Translation: CASSFRGLEGYTF.

The genes are TRBV28 and TRBJ2-1, with TRBD2 identical over 12 bases. With 6 bases clipped from V and 7 bases from J, the junction kept 7 bases outside the gene matches. The CDR3 loop spans 15 amino acids. CDR1 is MDHEN, CDR2 SYDVKM, per germline. The CDR3 region has the DNA TGTGCCAGCAGGCCCGGACTAGCGGGGAATAATGAGCAGTTCTTC. Amino acid sequence: CASRPGLAGNNEQFF.

The chain joins TRBV7-2 to TRBJ1-2, with 10 bases identical to TRBD1. V lost 5 bases and J lost 7; bases outside the gene matches: 13. The CDR3 contains 16 residues. Germline values: CDR1 SGHTA, CDR2 FQGNSA. Written as DNA, the CDR3 is TGTGCCAGCAGCCCTGGGTTTCGACAGGGGGCTAGTGGCTACACCTTC. Amino acids: CASSPGFRQGASGYTF.

The V call is TRBV28, the J call TRBJ1-2; tentatively, D is TRBD1 (5 bases). The CDR3 spans 13 residues. Trimming took off 1 base at V and 8 bases at J, with 11 bases between the two ends. CDR1 is MDHEN and CDR2 is SYDVKM in the germline V gene. CDR3 region: CASSLSVGEGYTF. For the CDR3, the DNA is TGTGCCAGCAGTTTATCGGTAGGGGAAGGCTACACCTTC.

Points on this clone: The junction differs from germline at one of its ends, possibly a read error. The gene calls are TRBV5-5 and TRBJ2-2, with D unclear. In germline, CDR1 is SGHKS, CDR2 YYEKEE (reference sequence). The CDR3 has 12 amino acids. The DNA of the CDR3 is TGTGCCAGCAGCTTGAACATCGGGGAGCTGTTTTTT. Translating gives CASSLNIGELFF.

The J gene is TRBJ2-7, the V gene TRBV29-1, with D tentatively TRBD2 (5 bases). V dropped 1 base and J dropped 3 bases, with 7 bases sitting between them. Germline V lookup: CDR1 SQVTM, CDR2 ANQGSEA. The CDR3 is 12 amino acids. Here the CDR3 reads CSVEGAGYEQYF. For the CDR3, the DNA is TGCAGCGTTGAAGGGGCGGGCTACGAGCAGTACTTC.

V gene TRBV6-5 combines with J gene TRBJ1-2; D might be TRBD1 (5 bases). Germline V CDR1 and CDR2: MNHEY, SVGAGI. The germline V and J ends were trimmed by 6 bases and 3 bases, with 14 bases remaining between them. The CDR3 has 14 residues. This CDR3 reads CASRPRGFDYGYTF. The CDR3 DNA reads as TGTGCCAGCAGACCTAGGGGTTTCGACTATGGCTACACCTTC.

This rearrangement joins TRBV7-9 to TRBJ2-5; the D is unclear. The CDR3 covers 13 residues. The ends were cut back, 5 bases at V and 5 bases at J, with 12 bases in the middle. Germline lookup yields CDR1 SEHNR and CDR2 FQNEAQ (reference sequence). The chain's CDR3 is CASSLPPTETQYF. The CDR3 nucleotides read TGTGCCAGCAGCCTGCCCCCTACGGAGACCCAGTACTTC.

The V call is TRBV5-1, the J call TRBJ2-1; 8 positions match TRBD1. The germline V gene has CDR1 SGHRS and CDR2 YFSETQ. The CDR3 totals 13 residues. Germline trimming cut 4 bases from V and 10 bases from J; bases unmatched to any gene: 7. Here the CDR3 reads CASSPRDRTEQFF. The CDR3 DNA reads as TGCGCCAGCAGCCCCCGGGACAGGACCGAGCAGTTCTTC. The entire variable domain, with the rest obtained from reference TRBV5-1 and TRBJ2-1, is as follows: KAGVTQTPRYLIKTRGQQVTLSCSPISGHRSVSWYQQTPGQGLQFLFEYFSETQRNKGNFPGRFSGRQFSNSRSEMNVSTLELGDSALYLCASSPRDRTEQFFGPGTRLTVL.

This clone was seen more than once but under ten times. At one end the junction does not follow the germline gene, possibly because of a read error. The chain has TRBV2 and TRBJ2-4; D is possibly TRBD1 (7 bases). The CDR3 loop spans 17 amino acids. CDR1 is SNHLY, CDR2 FYNNEI, per germline. The CDR3 sequence: CASSPLGGQIAKNSQYF. CDR3 bases: TGTGCCAGCAGCCCATTGGGGGGACAGATAGCCAAAAACAGTCAGTACTTC.